Listed below are T cell receptor beta chains from one sample, sequenced in a study of shared clonotypes between healthy human individuals. Clones were sequenced by immunoSEQ multiplex PCR, and TCRdb holds only the in-frame ones, with some missing. Of over 1.5 million clones listed, 95% to 99% are singletons. The sample comprised naive CD4+ T cells sorted from blood. The receptors originated from a man aged 30 to 39 in good health. CDR3s include the opening cysteine and the closing phenylalanine or tryptophan. D genes are given only for firm matches. Size is stated for part of the rows, as once, few or many counts, or as a class when the clone is expanded.

j_gene: TRBJ2-7
abundance: -
v_gene: TRBV5-1
d_gene: -
CDR3nt: TGCGCCAGCAGCTCCGGTACCTACGAGCAGTACTTC
CDR3aa: CASSSGTYEQYF

j_gene: TRBJ1-2
abundance: -
v_gene: TRBV2
d_gene: -
CDR3nt: TGTGCCAGCATTCTTGACAGCTATGGCTACACCTTC
CDR3aa: CASILDSYGYTF

j_gene: TRBJ2-3
abundance: -
v_gene: TRBV19
d_gene: -
CDR3nt: TGTGCCAGTTCAAGCCCATTGACGATAGATACGCAGTATTTT
CDR3aa: CASSSPLTIDTQYF

j_gene: TRBJ2-7
abundance: -
v_gene: TRBV11-2
d_gene: TRBD2
CDR3nt: TGTGCCAGCAGCCCTCTAGCGGGAGGGTTTCGGGTTGATCCCTACGAGCAGTACTTC
CDR3aa: CASSPLAGGFRVDPYEQYF

j_gene: TRBJ2-7
abundance: -
v_gene: TRBV14
d_gene: -
CDR3nt: TGTGCCAGCAGCCAAGTCGGAATCTACGAGCAGTACTTC
CDR3aa: CASSQVGIYEQYF

j_gene: TRBJ1-1
abundance: -
v_gene: TRBV18
d_gene: -
CDR3nt: TGTGCCAGCTCACCAGGGGCGTGGGGGGCGTTATTAACTGAAGCTTTCTTT
CDR3aa: CASSPGAWGALLTEAFF

j_gene: TRBJ2-7
abundance: -
v_gene: TRBV2
d_gene: -
CDR3nt: TGTGCCAGCAGTGTTGCGGGCTACGAGCAGTACTTC
CDR3aa: CASSVAGYEQYF

j_gene: TRBJ1-1
abundance: -
v_gene: TRBV6-5
d_gene: -
CDR3nt: TGTGCCAGCAGTTACCATGACAGTCTGAACACTGAAGCTTTCTTT
CDR3aa: CASSYHDSLNTEAFF

j_gene: TRBJ2-7
abundance: -
v_gene: TRBV5-6
d_gene: -
CDR3nt: TGTGCCAGCAGGGGTACAGGGAGCTCCTACGAGCAGTACTTC
CDR3aa: CASRGTGSSYEQYF

j_gene: TRBJ2-7
abundance: -
v_gene: TRBV5-6
d_gene: TRBD2
CDR3nt: TGTGCCAGCAGCACTCCGGGACTAGCGGGAGGCGCCTACGAGCAGTACTTC
CDR3aa: CASSTPGLAGGAYEQYF

j_gene: TRBJ2-2
abundance: -
v_gene: TRBV7-2
d_gene: -
CDR3nt: TGTGCCAGCAGCCCGGACCCCCGGGGCGGGGAGCTGTTTTTT
CDR3aa: CASSPDPRGGELFF

j_gene: TRBJ2-3
abundance: -
v_gene: TRBV5-1
d_gene: TRBD1
CDR3nt: TGCGCCAGCAGCTTGGCGGGACAGGCCAGCACAGATACGCAGTATTTT
CDR3aa: CASSLAGQASTDTQYF

j_gene: TRBJ1-2
abundance: once
v_gene: TRBV7-9
d_gene: TRBD1
CDR3nt: TGTGCCAGCGAGGACAGGACCGGAGGCTACACCTTC
CDR3aa: CASEDRTGGYTF

j_gene: TRBJ2-5
abundance: -
v_gene: TRBV19
d_gene: -
CDR3nt: TGTGCCAGTAGTATTGGTCCATTCGGAGAGACCCAGTACTTC
CDR3aa: CASSIGPFGETQYF

j_gene: TRBJ2-1
abundance: -
v_gene: TRBV4-3
d_gene: TRBD2
CDR3nt: TGCGCCAGCAGCCGCGAGCGGGACCCTTGGGATGAGCAGTTCTTC
CDR3aa: CASSRERDPWDEQFF

j_gene: TRBJ2-2
abundance: -
v_gene: TRBV7-9
d_gene: -
CDR3nt: TGTGCCAGCAGCTTAGGAGACAGAGACACCGGGGAGCTGTTTTTT
CDR3aa: CASSLGDRDTGELFF

j_gene: TRBJ2-2
abundance: -
v_gene: TRBV5-1
d_gene: TRBD2
CDR3nt: TGCGCCAGCAGCAAGCGGGACGATAACACCGGGGAGCTGTTTTTT
CDR3aa: CASSKRDDNTGELFF

j_gene: TRBJ1-4
abundance: once
v_gene: TRBV18
d_gene: TRBD1
CDR3nt: TGTGCCAGCTCACCACGAATCCCGGACAGGGGGAATGAAAAACTGTTTTTT
CDR3aa: CASSPRIPDRGNEKLFF

j_gene: TRBJ2-5
abundance: -
v_gene: TRBV11-2
d_gene: TRBD1
CDR3nt: TGTGCCAGCAGCTTGGACAGGGCTGTGGAGACCCAGTACTTC
CDR3aa: CASSLDRAVETQYF

j_gene: TRBJ1-2
abundance: -
v_gene: TRBV7-2
d_gene: TRBD1
CDR3nt: TGTGCCAGCAGCTCCCGGGACAGAAATGGCTACACCTTC
CDR3aa: CASSSRDRNGYTF

j_gene: TRBJ2-7
abundance: -
v_gene: TRBV5-1
d_gene: TRBD1
CDR3nt: TGCGCCAGCAGCTTGAGGGGCACAGGGGGCTCCTACGAGCAGTACTTC
CDR3aa: CASSLRGTGGSYEQYF

j_gene: TRBJ1-1
abundance: -
v_gene: TRBV5-1
d_gene: -
CDR3nt: TGCGCCAGCAGCTTGGTTGGCACTTCGAACACTGAAGCTTTCTTT
CDR3aa: CASSLVGTSNTEAFF

j_gene: TRBJ2-2
abundance: -
v_gene: TRBV9
d_gene: TRBD2
CDR3nt: TGTGCCAGCAGCCTCGGACTAGCGGGAGACCCCGGGGAGCTGTTTTTT
CDR3aa: CASSLGLAGDPGELFF

j_gene: TRBJ2-7
abundance: -
v_gene: TRBV7-6
d_gene: -
CDR3nt: TGTGCCAGCAGTCAAACTCCGACTACCGACGAGCAGTACTTC
CDR3aa: CASSQTPTTDEQYF

j_gene: TRBJ2-6
abundance: -
v_gene: TRBV4-1
d_gene: -
CDR3nt: TGCGCCAGCAGCCAAGAGACATACTCTGGGGCCAACGTCCTGACTTTC
CDR3aa: CASSQETYSGANVLTF

j_gene: TRBJ2-7
abundance: once
v_gene: TRBV28
d_gene: -
CDR3nt: TGTGCCAGCAGCATTGGGGCAGAGCAGTACTTC
CDR3aa: CASSIGAEQYF

j_gene: TRBJ2-1
abundance: -
v_gene: TRBV14
d_gene: TRBD2
CDR3nt: TGTGCCAGCAGCCAGATGACTAGCGGGTTGTACAATGAGCAGTTCTTC
CDR3aa: CASSQMTSGLYNEQFF

j_gene: TRBJ1-2
abundance: -
v_gene: TRBV14
d_gene: -
CDR3nt: TGTGCCAGCAGCCAAGAGATAACAGGGACCTATGGCTACACCTTC
CDR3aa: CASSQEITGTYGYTF

j_gene: TRBJ2-2
abundance: -
v_gene: TRBV7-3
d_gene: -
CDR3nt: TGTGCCAGCAGCTCCAGGGGTCCGAACACCGGGGAGCTGTTTTTT
CDR3aa: CASSSRGPNTGELFF

j_gene: TRBJ1-2
abundance: -
v_gene: TRBV7-2
d_gene: -
CDR3nt: TGTGCCAGCAGCTTTGTTCTAGAAAACGGCTACACCTTC
CDR3aa: CASSFVLENGYTF

j_gene: TRBJ1-5
abundance: -
v_gene: TRBV5-6
d_gene: -
CDR3nt: TGTGCCAGCAGCTCTTGGAGTGGTTCGGGGGCCGTCAATCAGCCCCAGCATTTT
CDR3aa: CASSSWSGSGAVNQPQHF

j_gene: TRBJ2-1
abundance: -
v_gene: TRBV30
d_gene: TRBD1
CDR3nt: TGTGCCTGGAGTCCCCGGGACAGGATAAGAAACAATGAGCAGTTCTTC
CDR3aa: CAWSPRDRIRNNEQFF

j_gene: TRBJ2-3
abundance: -
v_gene: TRBV7-2
d_gene: -
CDR3nt: TGTGCCAGCAGCTTTTCCGGAGATACGCAGTATTTT
CDR3aa: CASSFSGDTQYF

j_gene: TRBJ2-1
abundance: -
v_gene: TRBV7-7
d_gene: TRBD2
CDR3nt: TGTGCCAGCAGCCCCCGGGAGGGCCCCTCGAATGAGCAGTTCTTC
CDR3aa: CASSPREGPSNEQFF

j_gene: TRBJ1-1
abundance: -
v_gene: TRBV5-5
d_gene: -
CDR3nt: TGTGCCAGCAGCTTGGATATAGATTCTGAAGCTTTCTTT
CDR3aa: CASSLDIDSEAFF

j_gene: TRBJ1-2
abundance: -
v_gene: TRBV5-5
d_gene: -
CDR3nt: TGTGCCAGCAGCCCATTGAGCGGATATGGCTACACCTTC
CDR3aa: CASSPLSGYGYTF

j_gene: TRBJ2-5
abundance: -
v_gene: TRBV5-4
d_gene: TRBD2
CDR3nt: TGTGCCAGCAGCTTGAGGGACTATCAAGAGACCCAGTACTTC
CDR3aa: CASSLRDYQETQYF

j_gene: TRBJ2-6
abundance: -
v_gene: TRBV2
d_gene: -
CDR3nt: TGTGCCAGCAGTGTTTGGATCTCTGGGGCCAACGTCCTGACTTTC
CDR3aa: CASSVWISGANVLTF

j_gene: TRBJ1-2
abundance: -
v_gene: TRBV18
d_gene: TRBD1
CDR3nt: TGTGCCAGCTCACTGGGGACAGGAGGTTTCTATGGCTACACCTTC
CDR3aa: CASSLGTGGFYGYTF

j_gene: TRBJ1-4
abundance: -
v_gene: TRBV4-1
d_gene: -
CDR3nt: TGCGCCAGCAGCCAAGAAGGATTTGGGGGGGCAGGGGAAAAACTGTTTTTT
CDR3aa: CASSQEGFGGAGEKLFF

j_gene: TRBJ2-1
abundance: -
v_gene: TRBV29-1
d_gene: TRBD2
CDR3nt: TGCAGCGTTGCTAGCGGAGCCTACAATGAGCAGTTCTTC
CDR3aa: CSVASGAYNEQFF

j_gene: TRBJ2-7
abundance: once
v_gene: TRBV5-1
d_gene: TRBD2
CDR3nt: TGCGCCAGCAGCCCGGGACTAGCGGGAATCCAGTACGAGCAGTACTTC
CDR3aa: CASSPGLAGIQYEQYF

j_gene: TRBJ1-5
abundance: -
v_gene: TRBV6-5
d_gene: -
CDR3nt: TGTGCCAGCAGTTACTCGAGGGGGGGGCAGCCCCAGCATTTT
CDR3aa: CASSYSRGGQPQHF

j_gene: TRBJ2-1
abundance: once
v_gene: TRBV18
d_gene: -
CDR3nt: TGTGCCAGCTCACCACAGGGGAGTTCCTACAATGAGCAGTTCTTC
CDR3aa: CASSPQGSSYNEQFF

j_gene: TRBJ2-1
abundance: -
v_gene: TRBV6-6
d_gene: -
CDR3nt: TGTGCCAGCAGTTACCAGGGGACCCCCTCCGTCACGAAGTTCTTC
CDR3aa: CASSYQGTPSVTKFF

j_gene: TRBJ2-7
abundance: -
v_gene: TRBV6-1
d_gene: -
CDR3nt: TGTGCCAGCTCGGTCAGGGACTACGAGCAGTACTTC
CDR3aa: CASSVRDYEQYF

j_gene: TRBJ2-5
abundance: -
v_gene: TRBV29-1
d_gene: TRBD1
CDR3nt: TGCAGCGTTGGGTTCCGGACAGGGGGTGGTGAGACCCAGTACTTC
CDR3aa: CSVGFRTGGGETQYF

j_gene: TRBJ2-7
abundance: -
v_gene: TRBV20-1
d_gene: -
CDR3nt: TGCAGTGCTAGAGAAGCGGTTGAGCAGTACTTC
CDR3aa: CSAREAVEQYF

j_gene: TRBJ1-2
abundance: -
v_gene: TRBV7-2
d_gene: TRBD1
CDR3nt: TGTGCCAGCAGCCCGCGACAGGGGGATGGCTACACCTTC
CDR3aa: CASSPRQGDGYTF

j_gene: TRBJ2-7
abundance: -
v_gene: TRBV10-3
d_gene: -
CDR3nt: TGTGCCATCAGTGGTCGCGAGGGGGAGCAGTACTTC
CDR3aa: CAISGREGEQYF